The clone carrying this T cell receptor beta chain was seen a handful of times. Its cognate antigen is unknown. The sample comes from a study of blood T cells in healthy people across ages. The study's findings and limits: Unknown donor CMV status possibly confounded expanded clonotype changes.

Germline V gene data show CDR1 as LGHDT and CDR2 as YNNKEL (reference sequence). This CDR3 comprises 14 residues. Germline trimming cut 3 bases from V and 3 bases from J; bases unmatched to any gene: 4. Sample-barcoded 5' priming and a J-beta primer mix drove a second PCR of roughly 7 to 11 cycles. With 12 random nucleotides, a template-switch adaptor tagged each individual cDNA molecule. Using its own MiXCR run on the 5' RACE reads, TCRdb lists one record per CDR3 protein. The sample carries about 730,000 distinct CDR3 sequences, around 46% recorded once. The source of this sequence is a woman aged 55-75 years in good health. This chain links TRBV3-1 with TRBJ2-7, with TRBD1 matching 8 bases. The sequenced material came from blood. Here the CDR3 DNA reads TGTGCCAGCAGCCACCAGGGGGCCAACTACGAGCAGTACTTC. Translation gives CASSHQGANYEQYF.